The present TCR beta chain was sequenced within a study of cytotoxic CD8 clonotypes in ibrutinib-treated CLL. Sequenced by immunoSEQ multiplex PCR; TCRdb stores in-frame clones only, minus some. The data hold fewer than 400,000 clones, with roughly 71% observed a single time. The CDR3 extends over 14 amino acids. Germline CDR1 MDHEN, CDR2 SYDVKM. Germline trimming cut 1 base from V and 6 bases from J; bases unmatched to any gene: 4. This TCR was sampled from a human donor with chronic lymphocytic leukemia. The sample consisted of PBMCs, taken after 36 months of ibrutinib treatment. The rearrangement links TRBV28 to TRBJ2-7, with 9 bases that match TRBD1. For the CDR3, the DNA is TGTGCCAGCAGTTTATCGGGGACAGGGTCCGAGCAGTACTTC. Its protein is CASSLSGTGSEQYF.